This T cell receptor beta chain comes out of a study of technical replicates of blood from a few donors. Germline V gene sequence: CDR1 GTSNPN, CDR2 SVGIG (reference sequence). The V gene lost 6 bases and the J gene lost 4 bases, with 12 bases spanning the gap. The CDR3 extends over 12 amino acids. Sequencing was performed with immunoSEQ multiplex PCR; in TCRdb, only in-frame clones are kept and a portion is missing. The data contain around 81,000 clones, more than 90% of them singletons. The sequenced material came from T cells isolated from PBMCs. This clonotype originated in a human donor in good health. The chain joins TRBV30 to TRBJ1-2; D may be TRBD1 (6 bases). CDR3 amino acids: CACTQGTYGYTF. As DNA, the CDR3 is TGTGCCTGCACACAGGGCACCTATGGCTACACCTTC.